The 10 T cell receptor beta chains reported below all come from one sample, sequenced in a study of blood T cell repertoires in COVID-19 (dated by TCRdb to 2019 to 2021). The library was produced with the immunoSEQ multiplex PCR assay. TCRdb stores this immuneACCESS table with in-frame sequences only. Part of the clones is absent; in the studies checked, under half of the shortfall reflects unresolved V genes, and no reason is known for the rest. The sample table holds 300,000 to 350,000 clones, of which around 90% were seen once. Of the sample, approximately 2% falls within the top ten clones. The sequenced sample consisted of peripheral blood. Receptors originate from a young man with active or convalescent COVID-19.

The gene calls are TRBV4-1 and TRBJ1-1; D unresolved. Germline V gene lookup returns CDR1 MGHRA and CDR2 YSYEKL. Between the trimmed V and J ends, which lost 1 base and 1 base, there was a span of 7 bases. This CDR3 has 14 residues. The CDR3 DNA sequence: TGCGCCAGCAGCCAAGGAGGCAAGAACACTGAAGCTTTCTTT. Its protein is CASSQGGKNTEAFF.

This clone appeared once. This sequence joins TRBV7-9 and TRBJ2-1; 8 bases line up with TRBD2. Trimming cost V 1 base and J 3 bases; bases outside gene matches: 5. The V gene's germline CDR1 is SEHNR and CDR2 FQNEAQ (reference sequence). This CDR3 contains 16 residues. The CDR3 region has the DNA TGTGCCAGCAGCTTAGGTTCGAGCGGGAGCTACAATGAGCAGTTCTTC. Residues: CASSLGSSGSYNEQFF.

The CDR3 DNA is TGCGCCAGCAGCTTGGCCCAGAAGAACACTGAAGCTTTCTTT. This gives the protein CASSLAQKNTEAFF. V and J are TRBV5-1 and TRBJ1-1; the D is unclear. CDR1 SGHRS and CDR2 YFSETQ come from the germline V gene. Trimming took off 0 bases at V and 1 base at J, with 7 bases between the two ends. CDR3 size: 14 residues.

CDR3 amino acids: CASSAGLYGYTF. In nucleotides, the CDR3 is TGTGCCAGCAGCGCAGGGCTCTATGGCTACACCTTC. The chain employs TRBV9 and TRBJ1-2; possibly TRBD1 for D (5 bases). Germline loops: CDR1 SGDLS, CDR2 YYNGEE. Trimming pared 3 bases from V and 4 bases from J, leaving 7 bases between. This CDR3 has 12 amino acids.

CDR3 in amino acids: CASSVLLTGGGYTF. As DNA, the CDR3 is TGTGCCAGCAGTGTGCTCTTGACAGGGGGTGGCTACACCTTC. J is TRBJ1-2 and V is TRBV2; 9 bases agree with TRBD1. Germline CDR1 reads SNHLY; CDR2 reads FYNNEI. V dropped 4 bases and J dropped 7; count of bases not matched to a gene: 7. The CDR3 runs to 14 residues.

This clone was seen only once. This chain connects TRBV7-2 to TRBJ1-4; D is unclear. V shed 4 bases and J shed 0 bases, with 9 bases lying between them. The germline CDR1 and CDR2 sequences are SGHTA and FQGNSA. The CDR3 consists of 15 residues. CDR3 in DNA: TGTGCCAGCAGCTATCGGGGAGCAACTAATGAAAAACTGTTTTTT. Its protein product is CASSYRGATNEKLFF.

There are a few counts of this clone. The junction differs from germline at one of its ends, possibly a read error. V usage is TRBV20-1 and J usage is TRBJ2-7, with D uncertain. The CDR3 totals 11 residues. Looked up from germline, CDR1 is DFQATT and CDR2 is SNEGSKA (reference sequence). The CDR3 reads CSATSNSLSSF. The DNA of the CDR3 is TGCAGTGCTACATCGAATAGCCTTTCGTCCTTC.

The chain employs TRBV28 and TRBJ1-2, with 7 bases matching TRBD1. This CDR3 spans 15 amino acids. The germline V gene encodes CDR1 MDHEN and CDR2 SYDVKM. V lost 2 bases, J lost 0 bases, and 3 bases stayed unmatched. The CDR3 spells CASSLAGGPNYGYTF. In nucleotides, the CDR3 is TGTGCCAGCAGTTTAGCAGGGGGACCTAACTATGGCTACACCTTC.

This chain connects TRBV5-4 to TRBJ1-1; a weak D match, TRBD1 (5 bases). This CDR3 is built from 15 residues. Germline-derived CDR1 and CDR2 are SGHNT and YYREEE (reference sequence). The V end lost 4 bases, the J end lost 3 bases, and 16 bases lay between the germline ends. In DNA, the CDR3 is TGTGCCAGCAGCCCGGCGGGGGGTTTTGACACTGAAGCTTTCTTT. It is translated as CASSPAGGFDTEAFF.

The genes are TRBV27 and TRBJ2-7; no clear D. Looked up from germline, CDR1 is MNHEY and CDR2 is SMNVEV (reference sequence). The germline V and J ends were trimmed by 0 bases and 5 bases, with 8 bases remaining between them. This CDR3 spans 13 amino acids. The chain's CDR3 is CASSLSVGHEQYF. The CDR3 DNA reads TGTGCCAGCAGTTTATCGGTGGGCCACGAGCAGTACTTC.